Following are 21 T cell receptor beta chains from one sample sequenced in a study of CD8 T cells in ankylosing spondylitis. In TCRdb, the 5' RACE reads were re-called with MiXCR into one record per CDR3 protein. The sample has under 850,000 distinct CDR3 sequences, around 20% seen once; the top ten hold 15% to 20%. Their cognate antigens are unknown. Study results and caveats: Within ankylosing spondylitis blood, a TCR beta motif made up of eight highly homologous variants appeared to be characteristic.

The specimen sequenced was blood, either unsorted or a sorted T cell fraction (not recorded which). The receptors shown here come from a male donor with ankylosing spondylitis.

This clonotype was seen more than once but under ten times. The chain employs TRBV7-9 and TRBJ2-7; 7 bases match TRBD1. V lost 4 bases, J lost 1 base, and 7 bases stayed unmatched. The CDR3 runs 15 residues. CDR1 is SEHNR, CDR2 FQNEAQ, per germline (reference sequence). CDR3: CASSSTGKRSYEQYF. CDR3 DNA: TGTGCCAGCAGCTCGACAGGGAAGCGGTCCTACGAGCAGTACTTC.

This clonotype was detected only a few times. V is TRBV11-2 and J is TRBJ2-3; D is uncertain. The germline gives CDR1 SGHAT, CDR2 FQNNGV. This CDR3 comprises 14 residues. V lost 3 bases and J lost 9, with 16 bases in between. Here the CDR3 DNA reads TGTGCCAGCAGCTTCTTAGGAGTCGCCGACACGCAGTATTTT. Its translation is CASSFLGVADTQYF.

The gene calls are TRBV6-2 or TRBV6-3 and TRBJ2-1, with D maybe TRBD1 (6 bases). Trimming pared 3 bases from V and 6 bases from J, leaving 12 bases between. The CDR3 is 14 amino acids. Germline V lookup: CDR1 MNHEY, CDR2 SVGEGT. In DNA form, the CDR3 reads TGTGCCAGCAGTTATCCCACAGGGCTCAATGAGCAGTTCTTC. It encodes CASSYPTGLNEQFF.

The chain links TRBV4-2 to TRBJ1-2; 11 bases map to TRBD1. Per the germline V gene, CDR1 is LGHNA and CDR2 is YNFKEQ. The trim removed 4 bases at V and 4 bases at J, leaving 8 bases unmatched. CDR3 length equals 16 residues. The CDR3 nucleotides are TGTGCCAGCAGCCTAAACCGGGACAGGGGGATCTATGGCTACACCTTC. Protein: CASSLNRDRGIYGYTF.

The rearrangement joins TRBV7-2 to TRBJ2-3, with D possibly matching TRBD2 (5 bases). V shed 5 bases and J shed 4 bases, with 13 bases lying between them. CDR1 and CDR2 from the germline V gene are SGHTA and FQGNSA. This CDR3 region has 14 residues. The CDR3 coding sequence is TGTGCCAGCAGCGGGCGGGTTGGGGCAGATACGCAGTATTTT. This translates into CASSGRVGADTQYF.

The genes are TRBV10-3 and TRBJ2-1; D not certain. Germline assignment: CDR1 ENHRY and CDR2 SYGVKD. This CDR3 comprises 11 residues. V was cut by 3 bases and J by 4 bases, with 1 base left in between. The CDR3: CAISEYNEQFF. CDR3 bases: TGTGCCATCAGTGAATACAATGAGCAGTTCTTC.

This clonotype was detected only a few times. The V and J genes are TRBV12-3 or TRBV12-4 and TRBJ2-4, with D perhaps given as TRBD1 or TRBD2 (6 bases each). The CDR3 length is 15 residues. The V and J ends lost 10 bases and 0 bases respectively, with 16 bases between them. Here the CDR3 DNA reads TGTGCCACCTCCAGGGGCGGGGTAGCCAAAAACATTCAGTACTTC. Translated: CATSRGGVAKNIQYF.

This clonotype was detected ten times or more. The V gene is TRBV20-1, the J gene TRBJ2-7, with D possibly being TRBD1 or TRBD2 (6 bases each). V was cut by 7 bases and J by 3 bases, with 16 bases left in between. Germline-derived CDR1 and CDR2 are DFQATT and SNEGSKA (reference sequence). This CDR3 has 13 residues. The CDR3 reads CSGTRGARYEQYF. DNA for the CDR3: TGCAGTGGTACGAGGGGGGCGCGCTACGAGCAGTACTTC.

The chain has TRBV11-3 and TRBJ1-1; no clear D gene. The CDR3 is 14 amino acids. The germline V and J ends were trimmed by 7 bases and 0 bases, with 12 bases remaining between them. CDR1 and CDR2 from the germline V gene are SGHNT and YENEEA. The CDR3 bases are TGTGCCAGCACCCCGGGAACCTTGAACACTGAAGCTTTCTTT. This gives the protein CASTPGTLNTEAFF.

V usage is TRBV9 and J usage is TRBJ2-7, with D possibly being TRBD2 (5 bases). The CDR3 runs 14 residues. Germline loops: CDR1 SGDLS, CDR2 YYNGEE. V was clipped by 4 bases and J by 2 bases, with 13 bases between them. The CDR3 bases are TGTGCCAGCAGCACTCAGAGCGGCCCCTACGAGCAGTACTTC. Amino acids: CASSTQSGPYEQYF.

This clonotype was seen repeatedly, ten times or more. The J gene is TRBJ2-1, the V gene TRBV4-3; TRBD2 is a possible D gene (5 bases). Trimming pared 1 base from V and 0 bases from J, leaving 13 bases between. Germline CDR1 LGHNA, CDR2 YSLEER. This CDR3 region has 17 residues. The CDR3 region is CASSQVLSTSSYNEQFF. The CDR3 DNA is TGCGCCAGCAGCCAAGTTCTCAGCACTAGCTCCTACAATGAGCAGTTCTTC.

This clonotype was seen a few times. V usage is TRBV4-1 and J usage is TRBJ2-1; maybe TRBD2 (5 bases). V gave up 4 bases and J gave up 0 bases, with 13 bases separating them. The germline CDR1 and CDR2 sequences are MGHRA and YSYEKL. The CDR3 is 16 amino acids. The CDR3 DNA is TGCGCCAGCAGCCCGGGGATTTCATCCTCCTACAATGAGCAGTTCTTC. This translates into CASSPGISSSYNEQFF.

The chain carries TRBV20-1 and TRBJ2-7, with D possibly matching TRBD2 (7 bases). CDR3 length: 14 amino acids. Germline values: CDR1 DFQATT, CDR2 SNEGSKA (reference sequence). The V end lost 4 bases, the J end lost 0 bases, and 13 bases lay between the germline ends. CDR3 amino acids: CSANLAGASYEQYF. For the CDR3, the DNA is TGCAGTGCTAACCTTGCGGGGGCCTCCTACGAGCAGTACTTC.

The V and J genes are TRBV28 and TRBJ2-2; the D gene is possibly TRBD2 (5 bases). Trimming took off 5 bases at V and 5 bases at J, with 18 bases between the two ends. The CDR3 is 16 amino acids. The germline V gene has CDR1 MDHEN and CDR2 SYDVKM. CDR3 bases: TGTGCCAGCAGTCCTTCCCTTCCCTCGGGGACCGGGGAGCTGTTTTTT. It translates to CASSPSLPSGTGELFF.

Here the CDR3 reads CASSVGQVNTEAFF. The CDR3 bases are TGTGCCAGCAGTGTTGGACAAGTGAACACTGAAGCTTTCTTT. The chain couples TRBV6-1 to TRBJ1-1; D may be TRBD1 (5 bases). The CDR3 is 14 amino acids. The germline gives CDR1 MNHNS, CDR2 SASEGT. Trimming cost V 4 bases and J 0 bases, with 9 bases left between them.

In its sample, this clonotype was seen a few times. V is TRBV6-2 or TRBV6-3 and J is TRBJ2-5, with 9 positions matching TRBD2. Losses at the gene ends were 0 bases for V and 3 bases for J; bases not matched to a gene: 17. Germline V CDR1 and CDR2: MNHEY, SVGEGT. The CDR3 sequence is 20 residues long. The CDR3 is CASSYSTGWRGGLLEETQYF. The CDR3 region has the DNA TGTGCCAGCAGTTACTCGACCGGCTGGCGGGGGGGCCTTCTGGAAGAGACCCAGTACTTC.

On this clonotype itself: A much larger clone differs by one base, so this may be a read error. The chain combines TRBV29-1 with TRBJ1-1, with 8 bases that match TRBD1. Germline V gene sequence: CDR1 SQVTM, CDR2 ANQGSEA. The CDR3 runs 15 residues. V lost 7 bases and J lost 0; bases outside the gene matches: 10. The CDR3, as DNA: TGCAGCGCCCCTCGGGCAGGGGGCATGAACACTGAAGCTTTCTTT. Protein: CSAPRAGGMNTEAFF.

V usage is TRBV6-2 or TRBV6-3 and J usage is TRBJ1-3; no reliable D call. Germline V gives CDR1 MNHEY, CDR2 SVGEGT. V lost 6 bases, J lost 0 bases, and 15 bases lay in between. CDR3 size: 16 residues. The CDR3 is CASSPEHPSSGNTIYF. The CDR3 DNA is TGTGCCAGCAGCCCGGAACACCCGAGCTCTGGAAACACCATATATTTT.

This clonotype occurred many times. The chain has TRBV11-2 and TRBJ2-2; no firm D call. The V and J ends lost 3 bases and 5 bases respectively, with 4 bases between them. Germline V gene lookup returns CDR1 SGHAT and CDR2 FQNNGV. CDR3 size: 12 residues. The CDR3 reads CASSLETGELFF. CDR3 DNA: TGTGCCAGCAGCTTGGAGACCGGGGAGCTGTTTTTT.

The rearrangement links TRBV5-1 to TRBJ1-1, with D possibly TRBD1 on 5 matching bases. Germline V gene data show CDR1 as SGHRS and CDR2 as YFSETQ. Trimming pared 0 bases from V and 1 base from J, leaving 10 bases between. The CDR3 extends over 15 amino acids. The CDR3 DNA sequence: TGCGCCAGCAGCTTGGAGTGGGGCGGGAACACTGAAGCTTTCTTT. It is translated as CASSLEWGGNTEAFF.

This clonotype occurred many times. The chain combines TRBV29-1 with TRBJ2-1; D unclear. Per the germline V gene, CDR1 is SQVTM and CDR2 is ANQGSEA. Trimming left V 4 bases short and J 10 bases short, with 11 bases between. The CDR3 contains 11 residues. CDR3 DNA sequence: TGCAGCGTTGTCTGGGTCAGGGAGCAGTTCTTC. Translating gives CSVVWVREQFF.